Below are 14 T cell receptor beta chains sequenced from a single sample in a study of human T cells and chemical hapten exposure. MiXCR, run by TCRdb on the 5' RACE reads, gives a single entry per CDR3 protein. The table includes about 81,000 distinct CDR3 sequences, approximately 7.7% detected once. Someone pulled total RNA out of unfractionated whole blood. These receptors were taken from a male donor in good health.

The chain uses TRBV29-1 and TRBJ2-3, with 7 positions matching TRBD1. CDR3 size: 13 residues. The V gene's germline CDR1 is SQVTM and CDR2 ANQGSEA. The trim removed 6 bases at V and 2 bases at J, leaving 5 bases unmatched. CDR3 amino acids: CSVQGVVTDTQYF. In DNA form, the CDR3 reads TGCAGCGTCCAGGGGGTGGTCACAGATACGCAGTATTTT.

Many counts were recorded for this clonotype. In DNA form, the CDR3 reads TGTGCCAGCAGCTCCGGACTAGCGGGAGCCTACGAGCAGTACTTC. As protein: CASSSGLAGAYEQYF. The chain uses TRBV11-3 and TRBJ2-7; 13 bases are shared with TRBD2. The CDR3 contains 15 residues. Per germline, CDR1 SGHNT and CDR2 YENEEA. V was pared by 4 bases and J by 2 bases, with 2 bases of the junction left unmatched.

This clonotype came up a few times. The CDR3 DNA reads as TGTGCCATCAGTGATACTAGCACAGATACGCAGTATTTT. Protein product: CAISDTSTDTQYF. The V call is TRBV10-3, the J call TRBJ2-3, with D hard to call. The CDR3 consists of 13 residues. From germline, CDR1 is ENHRY and CDR2 SYGVKD. Trimming cost V 3 bases and J 0 bases, with 4 bases left between them.

A few counts support this clonotype. The J gene is TRBJ2-5, the V gene TRBV5-5; D possibly corresponds to TRBD1 (6 bases). Germline loops: CDR1 SGHKS, CDR2 YYEKEE (reference sequence). V gave up 2 bases and J gave up 4 bases, with 15 bases separating them. CDR3 length: 15 residues. As DNA, the CDR3 is TGTGCCAGCAGCTTTCGGACAGATTATGGAGAGACCCAGTACTTC. This sequence encodes CASSFRTDYGETQYF. Using reference TRBV5-5 and TRBJ2-5 for the parts outside the CDR3, the full variable domain is DAGVTQSPTHLIKTRGQQVTLRCSPISGHKSVSWYQQVLGQGPQFIFQYYEKEERGRGNFPDRFSARQFPNYSSELNVNALLLGDSALYLCASSFRTDYGETQYFGPGTRLLVL.

The V and J genes are TRBV7-2 and TRBJ2-7; weak D call: TRBD1 (6 bases). CDR3 size: 14 residues. Germline loops: CDR1 SGHTA, CDR2 FQGNSA. Trimming pared 5 bases from V and 3 bases from J, leaving 14 bases between. The CDR3 loop is CASSQVGAGYEQYF. CDR3 bases: TGTGCCAGCAGCCAGGTGGGGGCGGGCTACGAGCAGTACTTC.

In this sample, this clonotype turned up many times. The chain carries TRBV9 and TRBJ2-1, with D possibly TRBD1 on 5 matching bases. Germline CDR1 is SGDLS and CDR2 is YYNGEE. The CDR3 length is 16 residues. The V and J ends lost 0 bases and 9 bases respectively, with 19 bases between them. The CDR3 region is CASSVVSRAVSGEQFF. The CDR3 coding sequence is TGTGCCAGCAGCGTAGTTTCCAGGGCTGTTTCCGGTGAGCAGTTCTTC. Full variable domain (missing parts from reference TRBV9 and TRBJ2-1): DSGVTQTPKHLITATGQRVTLRCSPRSGDLSVYWYQQSLDQGLQFLIQYYNGEERAKGNILERFSAQQFPDLHSELNLSSLELGDSALYFCASSVVSRAVSGEQFFGPGTRLTVL.

This chain connects TRBV11-2 to TRBJ1-6, with 7 bases identical to TRBD1. J lost 5 bases, V lost 0 bases, and 7 bases had no gene match. There are 17 residues in the CDR3. Germline CDR1 reads SGHAT; CDR2 reads FQNNGV. Here the CDR3 DNA reads TGTGCCAGCAGCTTAGATCGGACAGGAGTAAATAATTCACCCCTCCACTTT. It codes for CASSLDRTGVNNSPLHF.

This chain uses TRBV7-9 with TRBJ1-4, with D possibly TRBD1 on 6 matching bases. Germline CDR1 is SEHNR and CDR2 is FQNEAQ (reference sequence). V was pared by 5 bases and J by 6 bases, with 19 bases between. The CDR3 runs 16 residues. The CDR3 loop is CASSPPGGPIDEKLFF. CDR3 DNA: TGTGCCAGCAGCCCGCCGGGGGGGCCAATCGATGAAAAACTGTTTTTT.

V and J are TRBV27 and TRBJ2-7, with D hard to call. Trimming shortened V by 6 bases and J by 0 bases, and 12 bases separated the two germline ends. The CDR3 is 14 residues long. Per germline, CDR1 MNHEY and CDR2 SMNVEV (reference sequence). The CDR3 nucleotides are TGTGCCAGCAGCCTAGTCCCACTCTCCTACGAGCAGTACTTC. It is translated as CASSLVPLSYEQYF.

This clonotype showed up many times. The J gene is TRBJ2-7, the V gene TRBV13; 8 bases are a match to TRBD1. With 6 bases clipped from V and 6 bases from J, the junction kept 7 bases outside the gene matches. From germline, CDR1 is PRHDT and CDR2 FYEKMQ (reference sequence). The CDR3 is 13 amino acids. The CDR3 loop is CASSPRTGREQYF. The CDR3 nucleotides read TGTGCCAGCAGTCCCCGGACAGGGCGCGAGCAGTACTTC.

The table lists this clonotype with many counts. The rearrangement joins TRBV6-6 to TRBJ2-7; 9 positions match TRBD1. Germline CDR1 MNHNY, CDR2 SVGAGI (reference sequence). Trimming removed 0 bases from V and 6 bases from J; junction bases left unmatched: 6. This CDR3 has 15 residues. Written as DNA, the CDR3 is TGTGCCAGCAGTTACTCCACAGGGGGCCGGGGCGAGCAGTACTTC. Translating gives CASSYSTGGRGEQYF.

This clonotype appeared a few times. V usage is TRBV4-3 and J usage is TRBJ2-3; TRBD1 is a possible D gene (5 bases). Trimming removed 0 bases at V and 3 bases at J, with 7 bases between. This CDR3 is 14 amino acids long. CDR1 is LGHNA and CDR2 is YSLEER in the germline V gene. For the CDR3, the DNA is TGCGCCAGCAGCCAAGATTCAGGGACAGATACGCAGTATTTT. Amino acids: CASSQDSGTDTQYF.

J is TRBJ2-1 and V is TRBV4-3; 9 bases map to TRBD2. V dropped 0 bases and J dropped 9; count of bases not matched to a gene: 9. This CDR3 contains 16 residues. The germline V gene has CDR1 LGHNA and CDR2 YSLEER. The CDR3 protein is CASSQEVQRGVAEQFF. The DNA for the CDR3 is TGCGCCAGCAGCCAAGAAGTTCAGCGGGGGGTAGCTGAGCAGTTCTTC.

This clonotype was found many times. The V gene is TRBV12-3 or TRBV12-4, the J gene TRBJ2-4; D might be TRBD1 (5 bases). Trimming removed 5 bases from V and 0 bases from J, with 14 bases in between. The CDR3 runs to 16 residues. CDR3 DNA: TGTGCCAGCAGTCCGCAGGGTGACCTAGCCAAAAACATTCAGTACTTC. Encoded protein: CASSPQGDLAKNIQYF.